The rows below give T cell receptor beta chains drawn from one sample of a study of cytomegalovirus exposure and HLA in healthy donors. Clones were read by immunoSEQ multiplex PCR, and TCRdb kept only the in-frame ones, dropping some. The table includes around 110,000 clones, roughly four fifths detected once. The sequenced material came from PBMCs. Source of these receptors: a man in his 60s in good health and CMV-seronegative. Each CDR3 is given without its conserved first and last residue. Each record gives: V gene, CDR3 protein.

TRBV2 ATSPGLINQPQH
TRBV6-6 ASSPPREGGELF
TRBV19 ASRRRDNSPLH
TRBV28 ASSLSINTEAF
TRBV5-1 ASSSRTPGGPLH
TRBV5-1 ASSLGSGTHEKLF
TRBV7-2 ASSLMGRNQPQH
TRBV5-1 ASSSGTGWTEAF
TRBV5-4 ASSPQSRGRNEQF
TRBV6-6 ASSYRTSGLNEQF
TRBV7-2 ASSLHRYEQY
TRBV6-5 ASSYSWTGGHQPQH
TRBV7-9 ASSLAASRDTQY
TRBV5-1 ASSPGGLGEKLF
TRBV6-1 ASSVARPSYYGYT
TRBV5-1 ASSPSGNMNTEAF
TRBV7-9 ASSSQGAAIEAF
TRBV14 ASSQADRGFSHEQF
TRBV7-9 ASSSPLAGGQYNEQF
TRBV7-2 ASSLVWQNYGYT
TRBV6-5 ASSYQRGQSPLH
TRBV6-1 ASSIQDSGANVLT
TRBV2 ASSRTGITDTQY
TRBV7-2 ASSLVAGTSGAGELF
TRBV5-1 ASSPKDPGVGNTIY
TRBV5-1 ASNAGNTIY
TRBV7-2 ASSKLTGNYGYT
TRBV10-1 ASRPHRGEGEKLF
TRBV5-4 ASSSGLAGSTGELF
TRBV7-9 ASSQQGAETQY
TRBV29-1 SVGERGQGLAKNIQY
TRBV5-1 ASSLELRRGQDTEAF
TRBV29-1 SATTGGDTEAF
TRBV27 ASSLLGAGTGELF
TRBV5-4 ASSLGGPDYNEQF
TRBV11-2 ASSSGVAGGPGETQY
TRBV7-2 ASSPRQGPAF
TRBV5-1 ASSLVPRDTDTQY
TRBV7-3 ASSLTSGASTDTQY
TRBV11-1 ASSFRTGGSSGNTIY